The next 23 T cell receptor beta chains were all read from a single sample in a study of T cells after yellow fever vaccination. TCRdb passed the 5' RACE reads through MiXCR, listing each CDR3 protein once. This sample has just under 600,000 distinct CDR3 sequences; roughly 14% occur once, and the top ten carry more than 13%. This specimen was PBMCs, taken on the day of the yellow fever booster vaccination. Receptor source: a man between 25 and 39 years old who received the YFV17D yellow fever vaccine.

V is TRBV5-1 and J is TRBJ1-4; no clear D gene. The CDR3 runs to 14 residues. V lost 6 bases and J 8 bases, leaving 17 bases between the germline ends. Germline CDR1 reads SGHRS; CDR2 reads YFSETQ. The chain's CDR3 is CASKAAGPGEKLFF. The CDR3 bases are TGCGCCAGCAAGGCCGCCGGACCCGGGGAAAAACTGTTTTTT.

This clonotype was observed many times. J is TRBJ2-7 and V is TRBV7-2; 7 nucleotides line up with TRBD2. Germline V lookup: CDR1 SGHTA, CDR2 FQGNSA. Trimming took 4 bases from V and 4 from J; bases not matched to a gene: 10. The CDR3 has 15 amino acids. The CDR3 DNA reads TGTGCCAGCAGCTCGACCGGGACTAAGGTGTACGAGCAGTACTTC. Protein: CASSSTGTKVYEQYF.

The chain joins TRBV5-1 to TRBJ2-1; TRBD2 matches 11 bases. The V gene's germline CDR1 is SGHRS and CDR2 YFSETQ. V lost 3 bases to trimming and J lost 9 bases; unmatched junction nucleotides: 8. The CDR3 spans 15 residues. CDR3: CASSSTSGSVREQFF. DNA for the CDR3: TGCGCCAGCAGCTCCACTAGCGGGAGCGTCCGTGAGCAGTTCTTC.

Only a few counts were recorded for this clonotype. The gene calls are TRBV20-1 and TRBJ2-1; D is undetermined. The CDR3 has 14 residues. Trimming stripped 5 bases from V and 0 bases from J, with 11 bases between. Germline V gives CDR1 DFQATT, CDR2 SNEGSKA (reference sequence). The CDR3 DNA reads TGCAGTGCTCCCGATCAGGCCTCCTACAATGAGCAGTTCTTC. This codes for CSAPDQASYNEQFF.

This clonotype was observed many times. V gene TRBV9 combines with J gene TRBJ2-1, with TRBD2 as a possible D gene (6 bases). V lost 4 bases to trimming and J lost 3 bases, with 17 bases between them. This CDR3 has 16 residues. CDR1 SGDLS and CDR2 YYNGEE come from the germline V gene. The CDR3 loop is CASSPQSGGNYNEQFF. DNA for the CDR3: TGTGCCAGCAGCCCCCAGTCAGGAGGGAACTACAATGAGCAGTTCTTC. The full variable domain, in which reference TRBV9 and TRBJ2-1 provide the parts outside the CDR3, is DSGVTQTPKHLITATGQRVTLRCSPRSGDLSVYWYQQSLDQGLQFLIQYYNGEERAKGNILERFSAQQFPDLHSELNLSSLELGDSALYFCASSPQSGGNYNEQFFGPGTRLTVL.

This clonotype has at least ten counts. The CDR3 DNA is TGTGCCAGCAGTCCTGGGGGCGGGCAAGATACGCAGTATTTT. Translated: CASSPGGGQDTQYF. The chain employs TRBV12-3 or TRBV12-4 and TRBJ2-3, with TRBD1 as a possible D gene (6 bases). Trimming stripped 5 bases from V and 5 bases from J, with 14 bases between. The CDR3 totals 14 residues.

This clonotype has a handful of counts. The chain's CDR3 is CASRRGLAPYEQYF. For the CDR3, the DNA is TGTGCCAGCAGGCGGGGACTAGCCCCTTACGAGCAGTACTTC. This chain links TRBV7-2 with TRBJ2-7; 9 nucleotides agree with TRBD2. The CDR3 consists of 14 residues. With V trimmed by 6 bases and J by 4 bases, 7 bases remained unmatched. Germline CDR1 reads SGHTA; CDR2 reads FQGNSA. Using reference TRBV7-2 and TRBJ2-7 for the parts outside the CDR3, the full variable domain is GAGVSQSPSNKVTEKGKDVELRCDPISGHTALYWYRQSLGQGLEFLIYFQGNSAPDKSGLPSDRFSAERTGGSVSTLTIQRTQQEDSAVYLCASRRGLAPYEQYFGPGTRLTVT.

This clonotype was recorded a few times. V gene TRBV24-1 combines with J gene TRBJ2-2, with 10 nucleotides matching TRBD1. With 5 bases clipped from V and 4 bases from J, the junction kept 3 bases outside the gene matches. The CDR3 consists of 15 residues. Germline CDR1 reads KGHDR; CDR2 reads SFDVKD. Here the CDR3 DNA reads TGTGCCACCAGTGTCGACAGGGGGCCCACCGGGGAGCTGTTTTTT. Its protein product is CATSVDRGPTGELFF.

This clonotype was found a few times. The V and J genes are TRBV5-1 and TRBJ2-7; 8 bases map to TRBD2. CDR1 SGHRS and CDR2 YFSETQ come from the germline V gene. The V segment lost 0 bases and the J segment 5 bases; nucleotides outside the gene matches: 10. The CDR3 spans 16 residues. CDR3 in DNA: TGCGCCAGCAGCTTGGCCCCGAGCGGGAGAGTCAACGAGCAGTACTTC. Translating it yields CASSLAPSGRVNEQYF.

The J gene is TRBJ2-4, the V gene TRBV20-1, with D unclear. The CDR3 contains 14 residues. The ends were cut back, 1 base at V and 4 bases at J, with 11 bases in the middle. Germline lookup yields CDR1 DFQATT and CDR2 SNEGSKA (reference sequence). The CDR3 sequence: CSARVPGLKNIQYF. Written as DNA, the CDR3 is TGCAGTGCTAGAGTTCCGGGCCTTAAAAACATTCAGTACTTC.

The genes are TRBV5-4 and TRBJ1-4; TRBD1 might be the D (5 bases). The germline gives CDR1 SGHNT, CDR2 YYREEE (reference sequence). V lost 0 bases to trimming and J lost 12 bases, with 24 bases between them. This CDR3 is built from 17 residues. The CDR3 DNA reads as TGTGCCAGCAGCTTGGCCCTGGGGGGTCGCAACCCGGTGGAACTGTTTTTT. Residues: CASSLALGGRNPVELFF.

The chain joins TRBV3-1 to TRBJ2-7; D tentatively reads TRBD1 or TRBD2 (5 bases each). V lost 4 bases and J 3 bases, leaving 16 bases between the germline ends. Germline CDR1 is LGHDT and CDR2 is YNNKEL (reference sequence). The CDR3 is 15 amino acids. CDR3 residues: CASSRQGGLHYEQYF. The CDR3, as DNA: TGTGCCAGCAGCCGTCAGGGCGGGTTACACTACGAGCAGTACTTC.

This clonotype appeared many times. The chain is built from TRBV18 and TRBJ2-5; no clear D. Germline assignment: CDR1 KGHSH and CDR2 LQKENI. V was cut by 1 base and J by 2 bases, with 5 bases left in between. The CDR3 extends over 13 amino acids. CDR3 DNA sequence: TGTGCCAGCTCACCACTGGGGCAAGAGACCCAGTACTTC. Translation gives CASSPLGQETQYF. Looking up the rest from reference TRBV18 and TRBJ2-5 gives the full variable domain: NAGVMQNPRHLVRRRGQEARLRCSPMKGHSHVYWYRQLPEEGLKFMVYLQKENIIDESGMPKERFSAEFPKEGPSILRIQQVVRGDSAAYFCASSPLGQETQYFGPGTRLLVL.

This rearrangement joins TRBV27 to TRBJ1-2; perhaps TRBD1 as D (5 bases). Germline loops: CDR1 MNHEY, CDR2 SMNVEV (reference sequence). The CDR3 extends over 12 amino acids. V dropped 5 bases and J dropped 10 bases, with 14 bases sitting between them. In DNA, the CDR3 is TGTGCCAGCAGTCCCCAGACAGAAAACTACACCTTC. Amino acid sequence: CASSPQTENYTF.

In this sample, this clonotype turned up a few times. This rearrangement joins TRBV3-1 to TRBJ2-7, with 10 bases fitting TRBD1. The CDR3 spans 15 residues. J lost 3 bases, V lost 3 bases, and 5 bases had no gene match. Germline lookup yields CDR1 LGHDT and CDR2 YNNKEL (reference sequence). CDR3 protein: CASSQTGQGYYEQYF. DNA for the CDR3: TGTGCCAGCAGCCAGACGGGACAGGGGTACTACGAGCAGTACTTC.

The gene calls are TRBV4-3 and TRBJ1-1; the match to TRBD1 covers 7 bases. CDR1 LGHNA and CDR2 YSLEER come from the germline V gene. The CDR3 contains 17 residues. Trimming cost V 5 bases and J 0 bases; bases outside gene matches: 12. The DNA for the CDR3 is TGCGCCAGCAGCTCTCTCCGGGCAGGGGGACTGAACACTGAAGCTTTCTTT. As protein: CASSSLRAGGLNTEAFF.

This clonotype came up a few times. The chain employs TRBV6-5 and TRBJ1-2; the D gene is possibly TRBD1 (5 bases). V was shortened by 0 bases and J by 3 bases, with 23 bases between the two germline ends. CDR3 length equals 19 residues. Per germline, CDR1 MNHEY and CDR2 SVGAGI. CDR3 nucleotide sequence: TGTGCCAGCAGTTACTCGGGACGCGCGGGGCAGGGCATTTACTATGGCTACACCTTC. This gives the protein CASSYSGRAGQGIYYGYTF.

This clonotype was detected only a few times. This chain joins TRBV18 and TRBJ2-5; TRBD1 matches at 9 bases. The V segment lost 0 bases and the J segment 5 bases; nucleotides outside the gene matches: 10. CDR1 is KGHSH, CDR2 LQKENI, per germline. The CDR3 spans 17 residues. CDR3 in DNA: TGTGCCAGCTCACCACCAACGGGACAGGGTGAGGGGGAGACCCAGTACTTC. Translated: CASSPPTGQGEGETQYF.

This clonotype was counted between two and nine times. The chain couples TRBV5-1 to TRBJ2-7; 7 bases agree with TRBD1. CDR1 is SGHRS and CDR2 is YFSETQ in the germline V gene. Germline trimming cut 0 bases from V and 3 bases from J; bases unmatched to any gene: 6. The CDR3 runs to 15 residues. The CDR3 is CASSLAVQGDYEQYF. The CDR3 DNA reads as TGCGCCAGCAGCTTGGCCGTCCAGGGGGACTACGAGCAGTACTTC.

The chain has TRBV12-3 or TRBV12-4 and TRBJ1-2; 10 nucleotides line up with TRBD1. This CDR3 has 14 amino acids. V lost 4 bases to trimming and J lost 13 bases; unmatched junction nucleotides: 12. CDR3 protein: CASSSTGGPSQGTF. The CDR3 DNA is TGTGCCAGCAGTTCGACAGGGGGCCCTTCCCAAGGCACCTTC.

This chain uses TRBV20-1 with TRBJ2-1; D may be TRBD1 or TRBD2 (6 bases each). In germline, CDR1 is DFQATT, CDR2 SNEGSKA (reference sequence). The CDR3 consists of 15 residues. Trimming cost V 5 bases and J 8 bases, with 22 bases left between them. The CDR3 spells CSAGGGLARGDEQFF. CDR3 nucleotides: TGCAGTGCTGGAGGGGGTTTAGCGAGGGGCGATGAGCAGTTCTTC.

This clonotype has at least ten counts. The chain is built from TRBV12-3 or TRBV12-4 and TRBJ1-2; D call uncertain. Trimming left V 6 bases short and J 3 bases short, with 5 bases between. CDR3 length: 11 amino acids. The CDR3 loop is CASSRDYGYTF. CDR3 sequence (DNA): TGTGCCAGCAGCCGAGACTATGGCTACACCTTC.

This clonotype has a count of ten or more. The V gene is TRBV5-1, the J gene TRBJ2-7; the match to TRBD2 covers 12 bases. The germline CDR1 and CDR2 sequences are SGHRS and YFSETQ. V was clipped by 3 bases and J by 3 bases; unmatched bases: 4. This CDR3 has 15 residues. CDR3 DNA: TGCGCCAGCAGCTCGGGGACTAGCGGGTTCTACGAGCAGTACTTC. Translating it yields CASSSGTSGFYEQYF.